These T cell receptor beta chains were read from a single sample in a study of T cells in Graves' hyperthyroidism and ophthalmopathy. MiXCR, run by TCRdb on the multiplex PCR reads, gives a single entry per CDR3 protein. The table includes 250,000 or so distinct CDR3 sequences, about 15% detected once. Sequenced material: blood. Receptors were obtained from a woman aged 45-60 years with Graves' hyperthyroidism that later progressed to Graves' ophthalmopathy. Both conserved end residues are trimmed from each CDR3.

TRBJ2-5	12	TRBV28	ASSGSGGRETQY
TRBJ1-2	9	TRBV2	ASSRAYDYT
TRBJ2-1	13	TRBV3-1	ASSRLRGTYNEQF
TRBJ1-1	14	TRBV28	ASRLPGQGHHTEAF
TRBJ2-7	13	TRBV28	ASSLESGGSYEQY
TRBJ2-5	14	TRBV15	ATIDRGPAGQETQY
TRBJ2-5	14	TRBV24-1	ATSDVQGRGLETQY
TRBJ1-1	14	TRBV5-1	ASSKLSGTVNTEAF
TRBJ2-3	11	TRBV30	AWSVLVADTQY
TRBJ1-2	12	TRBV18	ASSPPGGNYGYT
TRBJ2-2	15	TRBV18	ASSPAGANPYTGELF
TRBJ2-7	12	TRBV10-3	AISESTAGGEQY
TRBJ2-1	14	TRBV2	ASTPITGTRSNEQF
TRBJ2-7	14	TRBV3-1	ASSHDQGLAGEEQY
TRBJ1-6	13	TRBV2	ASSGLSDLRSPLH
TRBJ2-1	12	TRBV5-1	ASSLVAYPVEQF
TRBJ2-1	14	TRBV20-1	SARDWASKRGNEQF
TRBJ2-1	13	TRBV27	ASRAQVSSYNEQF
TRBJ2-4	13	TRBV4-1	ASSQDAVAKNIQY
TRBJ2-3	13	TRBV10-3	AIRQPGQGEDTQY
TRBJ2-3	12	TRBV6-1	ASRVDRGADTQY
TRBJ1-6	13	TRBV5-5	ASSAPTGLESPLH
TRBJ2-3	13	TRBV2	ASSDWAVGTDTQY
TRBJ2-1	14	TRBV7-3	ASSRPGGPHPGEQF
TRBJ2-7	13	TRBV19	ASSLSSGDSYEQY
TRBJ2-1	11	TRBV6-1	ASRITNWYEQF
TRBJ2-3	13	TRBV12-3/TRBV12-4	ASRTGTGPTDTQY
TRBJ2-7	13	TRBV14	ASSPIRGQAYEQY
TRBJ2-3	12	TRBV20-1	SAREVPGADTQY
TRBJ2-1	17	TRBV6-1	ASSPLAGGPPLGGNEQF
TRBJ2-1	11	TRBV7-2	ASSYSKGDEQF
TRBJ2-6	16	TRBV7-9	ASSRHIRESSGANVLT
TRBJ2-6	15	TRBV28	ASSPGTSGTGANVLT
TRBJ2-1	12	TRBV5-1	ASSLLTGRNEQF
TRBJ2-5	11	TRBV14	ASSQDLREVRN
TRBJ2-5	12	TRBV5-1	ASSKGAGQETQY
TRBJ2-7	12	TRBV20-1	SAAPTGAVYEQY
TRBJ2-5	12	TRBV6-6	ASSYPGLQETQY
TRBJ1-1	13	TRBV28	ASCFGRQGRTEAF
TRBJ2-5	15	TRBV5-1	ASSVRTGTGGVETQY
TRBJ2-4	14	TRBV5-8	ASSLLRGQAKNIQY
TRBJ2-7	13	TRBV28	ASSRRGLAKDEQY
TRBJ1-1	12	TRBV7-9	ASSLTGANTEAF
TRBJ2-5	15	TRBV7-2	ASSFSLLAGNEETQY
TRBJ1-4	14	TRBV2	ASSEALGAADEKLF
TRBJ1-1	14	TRBV27	ASSLRTGGGNTEAF
TRBJ1-2	15	TRBV6-1	ASSRGRTGRRFYGYT
TRBJ1-2	12	TRBV28	ASSLGDRKNGYT
TRBJ2-5	15	TRBV27	ASSLYSPGQFQETQY